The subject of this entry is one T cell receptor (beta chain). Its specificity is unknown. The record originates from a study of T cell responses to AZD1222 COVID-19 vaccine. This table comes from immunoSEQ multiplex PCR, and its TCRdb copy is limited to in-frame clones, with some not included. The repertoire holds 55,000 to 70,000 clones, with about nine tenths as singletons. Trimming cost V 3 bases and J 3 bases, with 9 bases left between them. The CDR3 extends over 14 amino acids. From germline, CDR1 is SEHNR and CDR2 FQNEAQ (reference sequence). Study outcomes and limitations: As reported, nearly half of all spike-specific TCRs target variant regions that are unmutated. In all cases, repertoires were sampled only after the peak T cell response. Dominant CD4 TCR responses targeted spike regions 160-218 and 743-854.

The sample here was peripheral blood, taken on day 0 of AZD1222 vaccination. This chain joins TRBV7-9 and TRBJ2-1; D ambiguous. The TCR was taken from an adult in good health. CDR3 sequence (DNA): TGTGCCAGCAGCTTGGGGTCCATCTACAATGAGCAGTTCTTC. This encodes CASSLGSIYNEQFF.